The 19 T cell receptor beta chains below come from one sample, sequenced in a study of Graves' ophthalmopathy and Graves' hyperthyroidism. Amplification targeted the TCR beta CDR3 regions, with RNA transcripts as the source material. HTBI primers were used in a first-round RT-PCR, which preceded a second-round multiplex PCR. MiXCR, applied by TCRdb to the multiplex PCR reads, yields one record per CDR3 protein. This repertoire shows almost 750,000 distinct CDR3 sequences, 40% found once; its top ten account for about 40%. The sequencing input was peripheral blood. The receptors here all came from an adult man with Graves' ophthalmopathy.

The chain employs TRBV9 and TRBJ1-1; D remains ambiguous. V shed 3 bases and J shed 6 bases, with 12 bases lying between them. In germline, CDR1 is SGDLS, CDR2 YYNGEE. The CDR3 is 13 amino acids. The CDR3 DNA sequence: TGTGCCAGCAGCGGGAGTATAGTGTCTGAAGCTTTCTTT. Protein product: CASSGSIVSEAFF. The full variable domain, its missing parts supplied by reference TRBV9 and TRBJ1-1, is DSGVTQTPKHLITATGQRVTLRCSPRSGDLSVYWYQQSLDQGLQFLIQYYNGEERAKGNILERFSAQQFPDLHSELNLSSLELGDSALYFCASSGSIVSEAFFGQGTRLTVV.

The rearrangement links TRBV20-1 to TRBJ2-5; possible D gene TRBD2, 6 bases. The CDR3 is 13 residues long. V dropped 0 bases and J dropped 4 bases, with 9 bases sitting between them. CDR1 and CDR2 from the germline V gene are DFQATT and SNEGSKA (reference sequence). The CDR3: CSARERGGETQYF. The CDR3 DNA follows: TGCAGTGCTAGAGAGCGGGGTGGAGAGACCCAGTACTTC.

The rearrangement joins TRBV20-1 to TRBJ2-5; 13 bases map to TRBD2. In germline, CDR1 is DFQATT, CDR2 SNEGSKA (reference sequence). The CDR3 sequence is 13 residues long. Written as DNA, the CDR3 is TGCAGCCCGGGGACTAGCGGGGAGGAGACCCAGTACTTC. This gives the protein CSPGTSGEETQYF.

The rearrangement joins TRBV2 to TRBJ2-7, with D possibly being TRBD1 (5 bases). V was pared by 7 bases and J by 0 bases, with 22 bases between. Germline values: CDR1 SNHLY, CDR2 FYNNEI. The CDR3 is made up of 17 amino acids. The CDR3 DNA reads TGTGCCAGCACCCCTCCCCCTACAGGCGTCTACTCCTACGAGCAGTACTTC. Translated, it gives CASTPPPTGVYSYEQYF. Full variable domain (remainder filled in from reference TRBV2 and TRBJ2-7): EPEVTQTPSHQVTQMGQEVILRCVPISNHLYFYWYRQILGQKVEFLVSFYNNEISEKSEIFDDQFSVERPDGSNFTLKIRSTKLEDSAMYFCASTPPPTGVYSYEQYFGPGTRLTVT.

This clonotype was counted a few times. This chain joins TRBV10-2 and TRBJ2-2; TRBD2 aligns across 8 bases. This CDR3 spans 16 amino acids. Germline-derived CDR1 and CDR2 are WSHSY and SAAADI. J gave up 4 bases and V 7 bases, and 11 bases lay outside the gene matches. The CDR3 is CASKGGAGALTGELFF. DNA for the CDR3: TGCGCCAGCAAGGGCGGAGCGGGGGCCCTCACCGGGGAGCTGTTTTTT.

V and J are TRBV7-3 and TRBJ2-2, with a possible D match to TRBD2 (5 bases). CDR3 length: 16 residues. From germline, CDR1 is SGHTA and CDR2 FQGTGA. V was clipped by 5 bases and J by 0 bases, with 13 bases between them. The CDR3 sequence: CASSPEGRANTGELFF. The CDR3 DNA reads as TGTGCCAGCAGCCCCGAGGGCAGAGCGAACACCGGGGAGCTGTTTTTT.

There are many counts of this clonotype. The chain recombines TRBV7-2 with TRBJ1-2, with D unresolved. The V gene lost 5 bases and the J gene lost 4 bases, with 17 bases spanning the gap. CDR3 size: 15 residues. The germline V gene has CDR1 SGHTA and CDR2 FQGNSA. CDR3: CASSQQWTPIYGYTF. As DNA, the CDR3 is TGTGCCAGCAGCCAGCAGTGGACGCCCATCTATGGCTACACCTTC.

The chain recombines TRBV2 with TRBJ2-6; D is undetermined. The CDR3 loop spans 15 amino acids. Germline loops: CDR1 SNHLY, CDR2 FYNNEI. The V and J ends lost 6 bases and 1 base respectively, with 10 bases between them. The CDR3 protein is CASRAALSGANVLTF. In DNA form, the CDR3 reads TGTGCCAGCAGGGCAGCCCTGTCTGGGGCCAACGTCCTGACTTTC. Filled out from reference TRBV2 and TRBJ2-6, the complete variable domain reads EPEVTQTPSHQVTQMGQEVILRCVPISNHLYFYWYRQILGQKVEFLVSFYNNEISEKSEIFDDQFSVERPDGSNFTLKIRSTKLEDSAMYFCASRAALSGANVLTFGAGSRLTVL.

This sequence joins TRBV5-1 and TRBJ2-5; 7 nucleotides align to TRBD1. The CDR3 consists of 15 residues. Germline-derived CDR1 and CDR2 are SGHRS and YFSETQ. V was pared by 4 bases and J by 2 bases, with 8 bases of the junction left unmatched. The CDR3 loop is CASSPGTALQETQYF. CDR3 coding DNA: TGCGCCAGCAGCCCCGGGACAGCTCTACAAGAGACCCAGTACTTC.

This chain uses TRBV29-1 with TRBJ1-2; D unclear. CDR3 length equals 10 residues. The V end was cut by 4 bases, the J end by 11 bases, with 11 bases between. CDR1 is SQVTM, CDR2 ANQGSEA, per germline. The CDR3 reads CSVVRPEYTF. The CDR3 coding sequence is TGCAGCGTTGTGCGGCCAGAATACACCTTC.

This chain joins TRBV29-1 and TRBJ2-3; 11 nucleotides line up with TRBD2. The CDR3 consists of 14 residues. V was clipped by 4 bases and J by 4 bases; unmatched bases: 4. CDR1 and CDR2 (germline): SQVTM, ANQGSEA. The CDR3 coding sequence is TGCAGCGTTGCTCTAGCGGGAGGTGCAGATACGCAGTATTTT. Its protein product is CSVALAGGADTQYF.

Note on this clonotype: The conserved closing phenylalanine or tryptophan is absent in this CDR3, likely reflecting a read error. The chain couples TRBV25-1 to TRBJ1-5; D is unclear. Germline V CDR1 and CDR2: MGHDK, SYGVNS. Trimming left V 3 bases short and J 6 bases short, with 12 bases between. The CDR3 is 14 amino acids. DNA for the CDR3: TGTGCCAGCAGTGACAACGGCGGAAGTCAGCCCCAGCATTCT. Its translation: CASSDNGGSQPQHS.

The chain recombines TRBV25-1 with TRBJ2-2; D gene uncertain. This CDR3 has 16 amino acids. The V gene's germline CDR1 is MGHDK and CDR2 SYGVNS. The germline V and J ends were trimmed by 6 bases and 2 bases, with 16 bases remaining between them. Here the CDR3 DNA reads TGTGCCAGCAGCCAATTGTTGGGCCTTAACACCGGGGAGCTGTTTTTT. Its translation is CASSQLLGLNTGELFF.

This clonotype was counted between two and nine times. The chain links TRBV28 to TRBJ1-2; possible D gene TRBD1, 5 bases. Trimming cost V 5 bases and J 2 bases, with 12 bases left between them. CDR1 MDHEN and CDR2 SYDVKM come from the germline V gene. The CDR3 is made up of 14 amino acids. The CDR3 region is CASSAQGVNYGYTF. DNA for the CDR3: TGTGCCAGCAGTGCCCAAGGGGTAAACTATGGCTACACCTTC.

The rearrangement uses TRBV6-2 or TRBV6-3 and TRBJ2-5; TRBD1 matches 7 bases. The V gene's germline CDR1 is MNHEY and CDR2 SVGEGT. The trim removed 3 bases at V and 4 bases at J, leaving 11 bases unmatched. The length of the CDR3 is 16 residues. CDR3 bases: TGTGCCAGCAGTTATGGGGACAGATCGACGAGAGAGACCCAGTACTTC. Translating it yields CASSYGDRSTRETQYF.

V usage is TRBV7-9 and J usage is TRBJ1-2; 11 positions match TRBD1. J lost 4 bases, V lost 5 bases, and 9 bases had no gene match. Germline V CDR1 and CDR2: SEHNR, FQNEAQ (reference sequence). The CDR3 has 16 amino acids. The CDR3 DNA reads TGTGCCAGCAGCCAAGCGGGACAGGGGGTAGGCTATGGCTACACCTTC. It encodes CASSQAGQGVGYGYTF.

CDR3 loop: CAISEGGTVSYEQYF. In DNA, the CDR3 is TGTGCCATCAGTGAAGGCGGGACAGTCTCCTACGAGCAGTACTTC. The chain recombines TRBV10-3 with TRBJ2-7; a weak D match, TRBD1 (7 bases). CDR3 size: 15 residues. Germline V lookup: CDR1 ENHRY, CDR2 SYGVKD. Trimming pared 3 bases from V and 0 bases from J, leaving 12 bases between.

This chain links TRBV6-6 with TRBJ1-5; TRBD1 matches 7 bases. Per the germline V gene, CDR1 is MNHNY and CDR2 is SVGAGI (reference sequence). The CDR3 has 15 amino acids. Losses at the gene ends were 3 bases for V and 2 bases for J; bases not matched to a gene: 4. The CDR3 here is CASSYGGGGNQPQHF. The CDR3 DNA is TGTGCCAGCAGTTATGGAGGGGGCGGCAATCAGCCCCAGCATTTT.

The sample holds a few counts of this clonotype. At one end, the junction sequence differs from germline, possibly due to a read error. The chain joins TRBV7-9 to TRBJ2-7; D unclear. Per germline, CDR1 SEHNR and CDR2 FQNEAQ (reference sequence). This CDR3 has 14 residues. CDR3 nucleotides: TGTGCCAGCAGCCAAGATCGCAGATTCCACGAGCAATACTTC. It codes for CASSQDRRFHEQYF.